What follows are 25 T cell receptor beta chains derived from one specimen sequenced in a study of CD8 T cells in Susac syndrome. Random hexamers primed reverse transcription of about 0.5 to 1 ug RNA. One entry per CDR3 protein results from TCRdb running MiXCR on the immunoSEQ multiplex PCR reads. Of roughly 120,000 distinct CDR3 sequences listed, roughly 95% were seen once; the top ten hold 0.096%. Source material: CD4+ T cells from PBMCs. The receptors shown here come from a human donor in good health.

V is TRBV12-3 or TRBV12-4 and J is TRBJ2-5; 8 nucleotides line up with TRBD1. This CDR3 is built from 16 residues. The V segment lost 3 bases and the J segment 0 bases; nucleotides outside the gene matches: 6. The CDR3 region has the DNA TGTGCCAGCAGTTTTCCGGGACAGGTTAACCAAGAGACCCAGTACTTC. Translating it yields CASSFPGQVNQETQYF.

V is TRBV27 and J is TRBJ2-2, with 9 bases that match TRBD1. The V and J ends lost 6 bases and 6 bases, in that order; junction bases with no gene match: 11. Germline V gene sequence: CDR1 MNHEY, CDR2 SMNVEV (reference sequence). The CDR3 is made up of 16 amino acids. The chain's CDR3 is CASSAGGQGYAGELFF. The CDR3 DNA is TGTGCCAGCAGCGCCGGGGGACAGGGTTACGCCGGGGAGCTGTTTTTT.

V and J are TRBV3-1 and TRBJ1-2, with 8 bases aligning to TRBD1. The CDR3 totals 12 residues. The V gene's germline CDR1 is LGHDT and CDR2 YNNKEL (reference sequence). V trimming: 4 bases; J trimming: 8 bases; junction bases outside the gene matches: 3. As DNA, the CDR3 is TGTGCCAGCAGCCGGACAGGGCGGGGCTACACCTTC. This sequence encodes CASSRTGRGYTF. The full variable domain, rest sourced from reference TRBV3-1 and TRBJ1-2, is DTAVSQTPKYLVTQMGNDKSIKCEQNLGHDTMYWYKQDSKKFLKIMFSYNNKELIINETVPNRFSPKSPDKAHLNLHINSLELGDSAVYFCASSRTGRGYTFGSGTRLTVV.

The V gene is TRBV28, the J gene TRBJ2-1, with TRBD1 matching over 10 bases. The CDR3 sequence is 15 residues long. After removal of 5 bases from V and 9 bases from J, the junction contained 10 bases not matched to a gene. The germline V gene encodes CDR1 MDHEN and CDR2 SYDVKM. The CDR3 DNA reads TGTGCCAGCAGTCAGTACGGGACAGGGGTATCTGAGCAGTTCTTC. Translated: CASSQYGTGVSEQFF.

The chain uses TRBV7-2 and TRBJ2-4; D remains ambiguous. CDR1 is SGHTA, CDR2 FQGNSA, per germline. Trimming removed 5 bases at V and 1 base at J, with 9 bases between. This CDR3 is 14 amino acids long. Here the CDR3 DNA reads TGTGCCAGCAGCCCTCCGAGTGCCAAAAACATTCAGTACTTC. Translated: CASSPPSAKNIQYF.

The J gene is TRBJ1-5, the V gene TRBV3-1; D unresolved. Germline CDR1 is LGHDT and CDR2 is YNNKEL (reference sequence). Trimming stripped 4 bases from V and 1 base from J, with 11 bases between. The CDR3 has 15 amino acids. CDR3 residues: CASSLDTTSNQPQHF. The CDR3, as DNA: TGTGCCAGCAGCCTAGACACTACCAGCAATCAGCCCCAGCATTTT.

On this clonotype itself: One end of the junction is discordant with germline, which a read error may explain. The chain employs TRBV28 and TRBJ2-5; TRBD1 is a possible D gene (5 bases). CDR3 length equals 14 residues. Germline CDR1 and CDR2: MDHEN and SYDVKM. CDR3 sequence reads: CASSFSSRPDMSNF. In DNA form, the CDR3 reads TGTGCCAGCAGTTTTTCATCGAGACCGGACATGAGCAACTTC.

The chain recombines TRBV7-3 with TRBJ2-7, with unresolved D. This CDR3 comprises 13 residues. The V end was cut by 0 bases, the J end by 2 bases, with 5 bases between. The germline V gene has CDR1 SGHTA and CDR2 FQGTGA. CDR3 nucleotides: TGTGCCAGCAGCTTAACCATGACCTACGAGCAGTACTTC. Translation: CASSLTMTYEQYF.

V gene TRBV5-1 combines with J gene TRBJ2-1, with a weak D call TRBD1 (5 bases). The CDR3 covers 14 residues. Germline loops: CDR1 SGHRS, CDR2 YFSETQ. Trimming stripped 0 bases from V and 5 bases from J, with 9 bases between. Written as DNA, the CDR3 is TGCGCCAGCAGCTTGGAGGGGTCCAACAATGAGCAGTTCTTC. This translates into CASSLEGSNNEQFF.

J is TRBJ2-5 and V is TRBV9; D is unclear. The CDR3 consists of 13 residues. Trimming stripped 1 base from V and 0 bases from J, with 4 bases between. Germline V gene data show CDR1 as SGDLS and CDR2 as YYNGEE. The DNA of the CDR3 is TGTGCCAGCAGCGTACAGTACCAAGAGACCCAGTACTTC. Translation: CASSVQYQETQYF.

The gene calls are TRBV2 and TRBJ1-4; possible D gene TRBD1, 6 bases. The CDR3 runs to 15 residues. CDR1 SNHLY and CDR2 FYNNEI come from the germline V gene. The V and J ends lost 6 bases and 3 bases respectively, with 14 bases between them. The CDR3 region has the DNA TGTGCCAGCAGGACTACAGGGTTGTCTAATGAAAAACTGTTTTTT. Amino acid sequence: CASRTTGLSNEKLFF.

The rearrangement uses TRBV18 and TRBJ2-2, with D tentatively TRBD2 (5 bases). The CDR3 runs 15 residues. Per germline, CDR1 KGHSH and CDR2 LQKENI. The germline V and J ends were trimmed by 3 bases and 5 bases, with 13 bases remaining between them. DNA of the CDR3: TGTGCCAGCTCACCCCCGGCGAGGGCAACCGGGGAGCTGTTTTTT. This translates into CASSPPARATGELFF.

This chain connects TRBV3-1 to TRBJ1-4; D might be TRBD1 (6 bases). This CDR3 is 14 amino acids long. Germline CDR1 is LGHDT and CDR2 is YNNKEL (reference sequence). V dropped 4 bases and J dropped 8 bases, with 14 bases sitting between them. The CDR3 region has the DNA TGTGCCAGCAGCCTAATCCTCGGGACAGAAAAACTGTTTTTT. Translating it yields CASSLILGTEKLFF. Combining the CDR3 with reference TRBV3-1 and TRBJ1-4 gives the whole variable domain DTAVSQTPKYLVTQMGNDKSIKCEQNLGHDTMYWYKQDSKKFLKIMFSYNNKELIINETVPNRFSPKSPDKAHLNLHINSLELGDSAVYFCASSLILGTEKLFFGSGTQLSVL.

V and J are TRBV5-1 and TRBJ2-1; TRBD2 aligns across 12 bases. The CDR3 is made up of 16 amino acids. CDR1 and CDR2 (germline): SGHRS, YFSETQ. The V segment lost 0 bases and the J segment 10 bases; nucleotides outside the gene matches: 8. For the CDR3, the DNA is TGCGCCAGCAGCTTGGGACTAGCGGGGGCCCGAGGGGAGCAGTTCTTC. As protein: CASSLGLAGARGEQFF.

This clonotype appeared once. CDR3: CASSGTTNEQFF. CDR3 nucleotide sequence: TGTGCCAGCAGTGGGACGACAAATGAGCAGTTCTTC. The chain joins TRBV2 to TRBJ2-1; D is unresolved. The CDR3 is 12 residues long. The ends were cut back, 4 bases at V and 7 bases at J, with 8 bases in the middle. Germline CDR1 is SNHLY and CDR2 is FYNNEI. Variable domain in full (rest from reference TRBV2 and TRBJ2-1): EPEVTQTPSHQVTQMGQEVILRCVPISNHLYFYWYRQILGQKVEFLVSFYNNEISEKSEIFDDQFSVERPDGSNFTLKIRSTKLEDSAMYFCASSGTTNEQFFGPGTRLTVL.

In its sample, this clonotype was seen a few times. The J gene is TRBJ2-7, the V gene TRBV30; 8 bases fit TRBD1. The ends lost 5 bases at V and 2 bases at J; junction bases unmatched: 5. The CDR3 has 13 amino acids. Germline CDR1 reads GTSNPN; CDR2 reads SVGIG (reference sequence). The CDR3 loop reads CAWGGTGTYEQYF. The CDR3 coding sequence is TGTGCCTGGGGAGGGACAGGTACCTACGAGCAGTACTTC.

The rearrangement joins TRBV3-1 to TRBJ1-5, with D perhaps TRBD1 (5 bases). The CDR3 length is 13 residues. Looked up from germline, CDR1 is LGHDT and CDR2 is YNNKEL (reference sequence). V shed 4 bases and J shed 5 bases, with 9 bases lying between them. The CDR3 region is CASSRDVYQPQHF. DNA of the CDR3: TGTGCCAGCAGCCGGGACGTCTATCAGCCCCAGCATTTT.

The chain couples TRBV6-5 to TRBJ2-5; D remains unclear. Germline CDR1 reads MNHEY; CDR2 reads SVGAGI. Trimming took 2 bases from V and 1 from J, leaving 8 bases between them. The CDR3 totals 14 residues. The CDR3 DNA reads as TGTGCCAGCAGTTACGGGGTTACCCAAGAGACCCAGTACTTC. It encodes CASSYGVTQETQYF.

The chain links TRBV6-2 or TRBV6-3 to TRBJ2-3; 15 nucleotides agree with TRBD2. The J segment lost 8 bases and the V segment lost 5 bases, leaving 2 bases of the junction unmatched. The CDR3 loop spans 14 amino acids. Germline V gene lookup returns CDR1 MNHEY and CDR2 SVGEGT. CDR3 sequence: CASSRTSGRGTQYF. CDR3 in DNA: TGTGCCAGCAGTCGGACTAGCGGGAGGGGTACGCAGTATTTT.

This CDR3 reads CSVASLTGPHGYTF. CDR3 bases: TGCAGCGTTGCCTCCCTGACAGGGCCTCATGGCTACACCTTC. The chain combines TRBV29-1 with TRBJ1-2; 7 nucleotides align to TRBD1. From germline, CDR1 is SQVTM and CDR2 ANQGSEA. After removal of 4 bases from V and 6 bases from J, the junction contained 11 bases not matched to a gene. The CDR3 has 14 amino acids.

The J gene is TRBJ1-2, the V gene TRBV5-1; D is ambiguous. V shed 1 base and J shed 4 bases, with 8 bases lying between them. CDR3 length: 13 residues. Germline V gives CDR1 SGHRS, CDR2 YFSETQ. The CDR3 DNA reads as TGCGCCAGCAGCTTGAGGTTGAGCTATGGCTACACCTTC. Residues: CASSLRLSYGYTF.

The V gene is TRBV28, the J gene TRBJ1-5; 8 bases map to TRBD1. V shed 5 bases, J shed 2 bases, and the junction held 2 bases outside the gene matches. The CDR3 loop spans 14 amino acids. Germline V gene lookup returns CDR1 MDHEN and CDR2 SYDVKM. CDR3: CASSEQGGNQPQHF. In DNA form, the CDR3 reads TGTGCCAGCAGTGAACAGGGGGGCAATCAGCCCCAGCATTTT.

V is TRBV29-1 and J is TRBJ2-5; no firm D call. Trimming left V 4 bases short and J 2 bases short, with 11 bases between. CDR3 length equals 13 residues. CDR1 SQVTM and CDR2 ANQGSEA come from the germline V gene. The CDR3 DNA follows: TGCAGCGTTGTTTCTGGTAATCAAGAGACCCAGTACTTC. Translating gives CSVVSGNQETQYF.

The chain links TRBV12-3 or TRBV12-4 to TRBJ2-7, with D hard to call. The CDR3 spans 12 residues. Trimming cost V 3 bases and J 4 bases, with 7 bases left between them. CDR3 sequence reads: CASSFRGYEQYF. In DNA form, the CDR3 reads TGTGCCAGCAGTTTCCGTGGGTACGAGCAGTACTTC.

The chain couples TRBV3-1 to TRBJ2-6; perhaps D is TRBD1 or TRBD2 (6 bases each). The V gene's germline CDR1 is LGHDT and CDR2 YNNKEL (reference sequence). The CDR3 sequence is 17 residues long. Trimming removed 3 bases from V and 2 bases from J, with 14 bases in between. The DNA of the CDR3 is TGTGCCAGCAGCCACGGTAAAGGGGGGCCTGGGGCCAACGTCCTGACTTTC. Translating gives CASSHGKGGPGANVLTF.